This passage covers 4 T cell receptor beta chains from one sample sequenced in a study of T cells in Graves' hyperthyroidism and ophthalmopathy. Authors of the study amplified TCR beta CDR3 regions from RNA transcripts. The HTBI primer set served for first-round RT-PCR of the TCR CDR3. TCRdb reprocessed the multiplex PCR reads via MiXCR and lists one record per CDR3 protein. The sample records over 250,000 distinct CDR3 sequences, around 22% being singletons. Sequenced sample: blood. These receptors all stem from a man between 25 and 39 years old with Graves' ophthalmopathy.

This clonotype came up many times. V gene TRBV28 combines with J gene TRBJ2-1; a possible D gene is TRBD2 (5 bases). The length of the CDR3 is 18 residues. V gave up 4 bases and J gave up 3 bases, with 22 bases separating them. Germline lookup yields CDR1 MDHEN and CDR2 SYDVKM. CDR3 DNA: TGTGCCAGCAGTTCACTACTAAAACGGGATACCTTCTACAATGAGCAGTTCTTC. Protein: CASSSLLKRDTFYNEQFF.

This clonotype was counted between two and nine times. The chain links TRBV6-1 to TRBJ2-5; D tentatively fits TRBD1 or TRBD2 (6 bases each). V was cut by 5 bases and J by 4 bases, with 20 bases left in between. Germline V gene sequence: CDR1 MNHNS, CDR2 SASEGT. The CDR3 covers 16 residues. Written as DNA, the CDR3 is TGTGCCAGCAGTCTAACAGGGCCTAGCGACGGAGAGACCCAGTACTTC. Translated: CASSLTGPSDGETQYF.

This clonotype was counted at least ten times. The J gene is TRBJ2-3, the V gene TRBV11-1, with D unresolved. The V gene lost 3 bases and the J gene lost 4 bases, with 11 bases spanning the gap. In germline, CDR1 is SGHAT, CDR2 FQDESV (reference sequence). This CDR3 spans 14 amino acids. The CDR3 region has the DNA TGTGCCAGCAGCTTTGCCCAGACCGCAGATACGCAGTATTTT. It yields the protein CASSFAQTADTQYF.

This clonotype was seen repeatedly, ten times or more. The V gene is TRBV11-2, the J gene TRBJ2-4; no reliable D call. The CDR3 is 15 residues long. V gave up 2 bases and J gave up 6 bases, with 14 bases separating them. Germline V gene data show CDR1 as SGHAT and CDR2 as FQNNGV. The CDR3 spells CASSLRSDSLNIQYF. CDR3 sequence (DNA): TGTGCCAGCAGCTTACGGTCGGATTCCTTAAACATTCAGTACTTC.